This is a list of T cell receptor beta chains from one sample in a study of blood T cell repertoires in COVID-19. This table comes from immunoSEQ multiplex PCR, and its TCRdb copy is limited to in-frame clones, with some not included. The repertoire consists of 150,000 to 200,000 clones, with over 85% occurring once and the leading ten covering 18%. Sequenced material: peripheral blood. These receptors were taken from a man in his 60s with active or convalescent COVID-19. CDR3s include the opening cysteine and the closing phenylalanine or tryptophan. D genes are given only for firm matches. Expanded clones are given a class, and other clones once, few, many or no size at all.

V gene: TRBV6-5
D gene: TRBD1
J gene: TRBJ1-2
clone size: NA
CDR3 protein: CASSYSQTGVSYGYTF
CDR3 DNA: TGTGCCAGCAGTTACTCGCAGACAGGGGTATCGTATGGCTACACCTTC

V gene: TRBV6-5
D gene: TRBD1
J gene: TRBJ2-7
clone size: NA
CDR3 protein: CASSYSGQGQSYEQYF
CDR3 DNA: TGTGCCAGCAGTTACTCAGGACAGGGTCAATCCTACGAGCAGTACTTC

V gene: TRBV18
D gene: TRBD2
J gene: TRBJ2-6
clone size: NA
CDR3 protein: CASSPRLAGLAGANVLTF
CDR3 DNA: TGTGCCAGCTCACCACGGTTAGCGGGATTGGCTGGGGCCAACGTCCTGACTTTC

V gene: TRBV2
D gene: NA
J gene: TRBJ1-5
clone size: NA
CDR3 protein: CASSTSTDFGQPQHF
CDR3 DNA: TGTGCCAGCAGTACCTCGACAGATTTCGGTCAGCCCCAGCATTTT

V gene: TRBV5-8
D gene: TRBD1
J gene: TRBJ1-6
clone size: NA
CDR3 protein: CASSLRTGLNSPLHF
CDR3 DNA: TGTGCCAGCAGCTTGAGGACAGGTCTTAATTCACCCCTCCACTTT

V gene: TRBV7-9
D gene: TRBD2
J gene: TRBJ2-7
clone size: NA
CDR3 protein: CASSLQAGGPEQYF
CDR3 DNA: TGTGCCAGCAGCTTACAAGCGGGGGGGCCCGAGCAGTACTTC

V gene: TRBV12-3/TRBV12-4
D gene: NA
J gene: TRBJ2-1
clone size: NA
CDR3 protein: CASSFIRGEQFF
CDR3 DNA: TGTGCCAGCAGCTTTATCCGGGGGGAGCAGTTCTTC

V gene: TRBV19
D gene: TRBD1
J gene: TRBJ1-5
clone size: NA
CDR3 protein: CASSSPDRGHQPQHF
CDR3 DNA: TGTGCCAGTAGTTCCCCGGACAGGGGGCATCAGCCCCAGCATTTT

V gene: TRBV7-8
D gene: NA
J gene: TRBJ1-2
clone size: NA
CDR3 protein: CASSLRFGRTFDGYTF
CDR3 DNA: TGTGCCAGCAGCTTAAGGTTTGGAAGGACATTCGATGGCTACACCTTC

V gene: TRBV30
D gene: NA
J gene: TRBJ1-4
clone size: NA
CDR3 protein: CAWTRQPNEKLFF
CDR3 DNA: TGTGCCTGGACCCGACAGCCAAATGAAAAACTGTTTTTT

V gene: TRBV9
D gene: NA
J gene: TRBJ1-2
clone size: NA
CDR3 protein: CASSVVSNANYGYTF
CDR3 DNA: TGTGCCAGCAGCGTAGTCAGTAACGCTAACTATGGCTACACCTTC

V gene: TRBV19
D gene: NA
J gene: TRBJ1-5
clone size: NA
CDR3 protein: CASSFLRGEPQHF
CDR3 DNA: TGTGCCAGTAGTTTCCTTCGGGGGGAGCCCCAGCATTTT

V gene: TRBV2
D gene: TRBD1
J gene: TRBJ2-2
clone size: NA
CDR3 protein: CASSGTGVTGELFF
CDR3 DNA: TGTGCCAGCTCCGGGACAGGAGTCACCGGGGAGCTGTTTTTT

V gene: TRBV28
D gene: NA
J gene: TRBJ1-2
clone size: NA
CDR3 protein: CASSLQGPPYGYTF
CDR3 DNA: TGTGCCAGCAGTTTGCAGGGCCCCCCTTATGGCTACACCTTC

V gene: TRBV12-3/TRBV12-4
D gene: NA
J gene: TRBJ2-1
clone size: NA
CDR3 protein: CASRTGIMRKFF
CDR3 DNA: TGTGCCAGCAGGACCGGGATTATGCGCAAGTTCTTC

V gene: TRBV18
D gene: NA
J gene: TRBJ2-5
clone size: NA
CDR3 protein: CASSRTGERQETQYF
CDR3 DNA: TGTGCCAGCTCACGAACAGGAGAACGACAGGAGACCCAGTACTTC

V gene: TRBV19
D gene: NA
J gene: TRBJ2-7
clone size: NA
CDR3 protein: CASSIDLRGPYEQYF
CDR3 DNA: TGTGCCAGTAGTATAGACTTGCGGGGACCCTACGAGCAGTACTTC

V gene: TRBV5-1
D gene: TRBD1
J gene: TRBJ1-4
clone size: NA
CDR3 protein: CASSLDRGSIRNEKLFF
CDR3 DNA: TGCGCCAGCAGTTTGGACAGGGGTAGTATCCGTAATGAAAAACTGTTTTTT

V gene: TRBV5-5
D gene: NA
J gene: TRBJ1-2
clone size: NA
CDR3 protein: CASSLQVFDGYTF
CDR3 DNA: TGTGCCAGCAGCTTACAGGTTTTCGATGGCTACACCTTC

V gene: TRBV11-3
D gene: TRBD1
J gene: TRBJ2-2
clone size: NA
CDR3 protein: CASSSGQGPTGELFF
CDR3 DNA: TGTGCCAGCAGCTCGGGACAGGGCCCCACCGGGGAGCTGTTTTTT

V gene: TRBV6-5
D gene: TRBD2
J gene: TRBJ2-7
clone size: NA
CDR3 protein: CASTGAGAGGYEQYF
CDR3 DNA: TGTGCCAGCACCGGGGCGGGAGCGGGGGGCTACGAGCAGTACTTC

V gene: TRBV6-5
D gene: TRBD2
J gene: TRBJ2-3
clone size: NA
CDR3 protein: CASSSGGAIFADTQYF
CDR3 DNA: TGTGCCAGCAGTTCCGGGGGGGCAATCTTCGCAGATACGCAGTATTTT

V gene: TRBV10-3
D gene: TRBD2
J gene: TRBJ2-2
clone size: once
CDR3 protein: CAISAASGRIVTGELFF
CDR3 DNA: TGTGCCATCAGTGCGGCTAGCGGGAGAATAGTGACCGGGGAGCTGTTTTTT

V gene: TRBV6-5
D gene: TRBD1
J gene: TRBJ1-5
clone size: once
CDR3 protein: CASTPGTVSNQPQHF
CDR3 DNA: TGTGCCAGCACCCCCGGGACAGTCTCCAATCAGCCCCAGCATTTT

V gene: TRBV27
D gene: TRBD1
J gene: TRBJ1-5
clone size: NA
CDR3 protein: CASSLTGTDRSNQPQHF
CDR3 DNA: TGTGCCAGCAGTTTAACGGGGACAGACCGTAGCAATCAGCCCCAGCATTTT

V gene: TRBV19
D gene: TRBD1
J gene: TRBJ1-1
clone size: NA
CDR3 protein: CASSSRQGVETEAFF
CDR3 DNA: TGTGCCAGTAGTTCCCGACAGGGGGTGGAGACTGAAGCTTTCTTT

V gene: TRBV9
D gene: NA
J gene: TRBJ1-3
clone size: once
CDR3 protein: CASSVGGGAVGNTIYF
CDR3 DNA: TGTGCCAGCAGCGTAGGTGGGGGGGCGGTTGGAAACACCATATATTTT

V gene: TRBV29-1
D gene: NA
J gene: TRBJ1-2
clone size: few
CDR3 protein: CSVDRVRVGLGYTF
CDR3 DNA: TGCAGCGTTGATCGAGTACGGGTGGGACTTGGCTACACCTTC

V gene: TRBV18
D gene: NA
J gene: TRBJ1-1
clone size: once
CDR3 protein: CASSPAGTEAFF
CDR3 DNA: TGTGCCAGCTCACCTGCGGGCACTGAAGCTTTCTTT

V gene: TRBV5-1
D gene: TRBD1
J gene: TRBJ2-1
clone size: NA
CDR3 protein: CASSRRQGGYNEQFF
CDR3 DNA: TGCGCCAGCAGCCGTAGACAGGGGGGTTACAATGAGCAGTTCTTC

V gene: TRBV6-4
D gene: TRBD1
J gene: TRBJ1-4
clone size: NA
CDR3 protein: CASSATGGPNEKLFF
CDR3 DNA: TGTGCCAGCAGCGCGACAGGGGGCCCGAATGAAAAACTGTTTTTT

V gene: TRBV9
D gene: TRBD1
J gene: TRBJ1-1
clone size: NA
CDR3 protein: CASSTRPGQGVGWGMNTEAFF
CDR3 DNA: TGTGCCAGCAGCACGCGTCCGGGACAGGGCGTCGGATGGGGGATGAACACTGAAGCTTTCTTT

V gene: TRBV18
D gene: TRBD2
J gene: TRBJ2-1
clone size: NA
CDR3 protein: CASSATSGSNNEQFF
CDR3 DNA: TGTGCCAGCTCAGCAACTAGCGGGAGTAACAATGAGCAGTTCTTC

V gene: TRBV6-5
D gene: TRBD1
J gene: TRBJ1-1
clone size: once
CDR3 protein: CASSRSGTGDLEAFF
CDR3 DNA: TGTGCCAGCAGTCGCTCCGGGACAGGGGATTTGGAAGCTTTCTTT

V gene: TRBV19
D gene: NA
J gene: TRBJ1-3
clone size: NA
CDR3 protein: CASSIRNYRTEASGNTIYF
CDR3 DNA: TGTGCCAGTAGTATAAGAAATTACAGGACAGAAGCCTCTGGAAACACCATATATTTT

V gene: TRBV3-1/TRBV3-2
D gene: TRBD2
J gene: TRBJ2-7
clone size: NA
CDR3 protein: CASSPRLAGYEQYF
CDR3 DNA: TGTGCCAGCAGCCCCCGCCTAGCGGGGTACGAGCAGTACTTC

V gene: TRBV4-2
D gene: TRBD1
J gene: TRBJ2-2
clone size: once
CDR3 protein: CASSQGFDRVVTGELFF
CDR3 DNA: TGTGCCAGCAGCCAAGGTTTCGACAGGGTAGTCACCGGGGAGCTGTTTTTT

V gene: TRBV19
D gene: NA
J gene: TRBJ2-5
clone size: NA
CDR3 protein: CASSSQHGKGTQYF
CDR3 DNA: TGTGCCAGTAGTAGTCAGCACGGGAAGGGGACCCAGTACTTC

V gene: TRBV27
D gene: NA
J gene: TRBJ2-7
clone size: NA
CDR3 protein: CASSPNRVYEQYF
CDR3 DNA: TGTGCCAGCAGCCCGAACAGGGTCTACGAGCAGTACTTC

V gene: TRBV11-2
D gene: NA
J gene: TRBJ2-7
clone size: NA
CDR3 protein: CASSPPGGLYEQYF
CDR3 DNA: TGTGCCAGCAGCCCCCCAGGGGGACTCTACGAGCAGTACTTC

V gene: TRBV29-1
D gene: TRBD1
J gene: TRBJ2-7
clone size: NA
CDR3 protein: CSVGTGMNEQYF
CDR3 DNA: TGCAGCGTTGGGACAGGAATGAACGAGCAGTACTTC